This T cell receptor (beta chain) stems from a study of cytomegalovirus exposure and HLA in healthy donors. The CDR3 totals 16 residues. V shed 3 bases, J shed 7 bases, and the junction held 8 bases outside the gene matches. In germline, CDR1 is MNHEY, CDR2 SMNVEV (reference sequence). Nominally healthy donors provided the samples, though records likely missed some immune exposures. It was with 60 Vbeta and 13 Jbeta primers that the PCR ran. Clones were read by immunoSEQ multiplex PCR, and TCRdb kept only the in-frame ones, dropping some. The table shows 85,000 to 100,000 clones, with more than 60% occurring only once. This clone turned up a few times. No antigen is known for it. Study-level points and caveats: More than 15,000 TCR beta sequences were associated with HLA alleles at 0.05 false discovery rate in a later analysis.

V usage is TRBV27 and J usage is TRBJ2-2, with TRBD2 matching 10 bases. Sequencing input: PBMCs. The clonotype comes from a human donor in good health. This chain's CDR3 is CASSFTSGMINGELFF. In DNA, the CDR3 is TGTGCCAGCAGTTTCACTAGCGGGATGATCAACGGGGAGCTGTTTTTT.